These T cell receptor beta chains were read from a single sample in a study of cytomegalovirus exposure and HLA in healthy donors. Some clones are missing from TCRdb's copy, which holds only in-frame ones; the method was immunoSEQ multiplex PCR. The repertoire holds about 160,000 clones, with almost 80% as singletons. Sequencing was carried out using PBMCs. Receptors originate from a male donor in good health and CMV-seronegative. Both conserved end residues are part of each CDR3. Fields, in order: J gene, clone size, D gene, V gene, CDR3 protein, CDR3 DNA. The D gene is left open where the match is weak. Clone size is not always given. Where it is, it says once, few, many or a class for expanded clones.

J: TRBJ2-1; size: -; D: -; V: TRBV4-2; CDR3: CASSQGVAGINEQFF; DNA: TGTGCCAGCAGCCAAGGCGTGGCGGGAATCAATGAGCAGTTCTTC
J: TRBJ1-3; size: once; D: -; V: TRBV28; CDR3: CASSFRGRGNTIYF; DNA: TGTGCCAGCAGTTTCAGGGGAAGGGGAAACACCATATATTTT
J: TRBJ2-3; size: -; D: -; V: TRBV6-6; CDR3: CASSSWVGGHTDTQYF; DNA: TGTGCCAGCAGTTCCTGGGTAGGGGGACACACAGATACGCAGTATTTT
J: TRBJ2-1; size: -; D: TRBD2; V: TRBV4-1; CDR3: CASSQDRASGWNEQFF; DNA: TGCGCCAGCAGCCAAGATAGGGCTAGCGGGTGGAATGAGCAGTTCTTC
J: TRBJ1-1; size: -; D: TRBD1; V: TRBV2; CDR3: CASRGTGGRTEAFF; DNA: TGTGCCAGCAGAGGGACAGGGGGGAGGACTGAAGCTTTCTTT
J: TRBJ2-1; size: -; D: -; V: TRBV4-2; CDR3: CASSSVHNEQFF; DNA: TGTGCCAGCAGCTCCGTCCACAATGAGCAGTTCTTC
J: TRBJ2-7; size: -; D: -; V: TRBV6-5; CDR3: CAHQFASDYEQYF; DNA: TGTGCCCATCAATTTGCCAGTGACTACGAGCAGTACTTC
J: TRBJ1-4; size: few; D: -; V: TRBV7-9; CDR3: CASSLAMGRQDNEKLFF; DNA: TGTGCCAGCAGCTTAGCGATGGGCAGGCAGGATAATGAAAAACTGTTTTTT
J: TRBJ2-3; size: -; D: TRBD1; V: TRBV5-1; CDR3: CASSFLTGGENTQYF; DNA: TGCGCCAGCAGCTTTCTTACAGGGGGTGAGAATACGCAGTATTTT
J: TRBJ2-5; size: -; D: TRBD2; V: TRBV7-2; CDR3: CASSSYSGLTKETQYF; DNA: TGTGCCAGCAGCTCGTATAGCGGGCTCACTAAAGAGACCCAGTACTTC
J: TRBJ2-7; size: -; D: -; V: TRBV6-5; CDR3: CASSKTEPFYEQYF; DNA: TGTGCCAGCAGTAAGACAGAGCCCTTCTACGAGCAGTACTTC
J: TRBJ1-4; size: -; D: -; V: TRBV5-6; CDR3: CASSKQGLGEKLFF; DNA: TGTGCCAGCAGTAAACAGGGTTTAGGCGAAAAACTGTTTTTT
J: TRBJ1-2; size: -; D: TRBD1; V: TRBV19; CDR3: CASRSSGTGGYNGYTF; DNA: TGTGCCAGTAGATCCTCCGGGACAGGGGGCTATAATGGCTACACCTTC
J: TRBJ2-5; size: once; D: TRBD2; V: TRBV5-6; CDR3: CASSFGLAGGYETQYF; DNA: TGTGCCAGCAGCTTTGGACTAGCGGGAGGTTATGAGACCCAGTACTTC
J: TRBJ1-4; size: once; D: TRBD1; V: TRBV29-1; CDR3: CSVETGGIEKLFF; DNA: TGCAGCGTAGAGACAGGGGGCATTGAAAAACTGTTTTTT
J: TRBJ2-1; size: -; D: TRBD2; V: TRBV5-6; CDR3: CASSPRTSGYNEQFF; DNA: TGTGCCAGCAGCCCCCGGACTAGCGGTTACAATGAGCAGTTCTTC
J: TRBJ2-7; size: -; D: TRBD1; V: TRBV6-1; CDR3: CASRGTGQASYEQYF; DNA: TGTGCCAGCAGGGGAACGGGACAGGCATCCTACGAGCAGTACTTC
J: TRBJ2-1; size: -; D: -; V: TRBV5-4; CDR3: CASSPRQQNYNEQFF; DNA: TGTGCCAGCAGCCCCCGACAGCAGAACTACAATGAGCAGTTCTTC
J: TRBJ1-2; size: -; D: -; V: TRBV6-1; CDR3: CASSGTINYGYTF; DNA: TGTGCCAGCAGTGGGACAATTAACTATGGCTACACCTTC
J: TRBJ2-3; size: few; D: -; V: TRBV11-2; CDR3: CASSSQGTDTQYF; DNA: TGTGCCAGCAGCTCCCAGGGTACAGATACGCAGTATTTT